These 8 T cell receptor beta chains were all obtained from the same sample, sequenced in a study of blood T cell repertoires in COVID-19. The repertoire was sequenced with immunoSEQ multiplex PCR; TCRdb's copy has only in-frame clones and lacks some. This table has about 250,000 clones, approximately 90% appearing once. Sequencing input: peripheral blood. Receptor source: a woman under 40 with COVID-19, enrolled during active disease.

This chain connects TRBV3-1 (or the pseudogene TRBV3-2) to TRBJ1-1; D is ambiguous. The ends were cut back, 4 bases at V and 5 bases at J, with 17 bases in the middle. CDR1 and CDR2 (germline): LGHDT, YNNKEL (reference sequence). The CDR3 consists of 15 residues. In nucleotides, the CDR3 is TGTGCCAGCAGCCGAAGAAAAGGACTGCCGACTGAAGCTTTCTTT. Translating it yields CASSRRKGLPTEAFF.

The V and J genes are TRBV5-1 and TRBJ2-1; 12 bases agree with TRBD2. J gave up 4 bases and V 0 bases, and 8 bases lay outside the gene matches. The germline gives CDR1 SGHRS, CDR2 YFSETQ. This CDR3 comprises 18 residues. The CDR3 protein is CASSLGASGRERYNEQFF. The CDR3 region has the DNA TGCGCCAGCAGCTTGGGCGCTAGCGGGAGGGAGCGGTACAATGAGCAGTTCTTC.

The chain couples TRBV27 to TRBJ2-7; TRBD1 matches at 9 bases. CDR3 length equals 13 residues. Germline CDR1 is MNHEY and CDR2 is SMNVEV (reference sequence). After removal of 6 bases from V and 5 bases from J, the junction contained 5 bases not matched to a gene. The CDR3 loop reads CASSTDRGHEQYF. In DNA form, the CDR3 reads TGTGCCAGCAGCACGGACAGGGGACACGAGCAGTACTTC.

This clone is medium-sized. The genes are TRBV4-3 and TRBJ1-2; D is undetermined. The CDR3 runs 15 residues. Trimming pared 0 bases from V and 3 bases from J, leaving 11 bases between. Germline-derived CDR1 and CDR2 are LGHNA and YSLEER. The CDR3 region is CASSQDTSAYYGYTF. The CDR3 nucleotides read TGCGCCAGCAGCCAAGATACCAGCGCTTACTATGGCTACACCTTC.

This clone was counted only a few times. The chain couples TRBV4-3 to TRBJ1-3; D uncertain. Germline V gene lookup returns CDR1 LGHNA and CDR2 YSLEER. Trimming stripped 1 base from V and 3 bases from J, with 10 bases between. The CDR3 extends over 15 amino acids. DNA for the CDR3: TGCGCCAGCAGCCAAGGATACGGTTTTGGAAACACCATATATTTT. Translated: CASSQGYGFGNTIYF.

V and J are TRBV19 and TRBJ1-2; possible D gene TRBD1, 6 bases. This CDR3 contains 16 residues. Germline CDR1 LNHDA, CDR2 SQIVND (reference sequence). V was cut by 3 bases and J by 5 bases, with 19 bases left in between. CDR3 sequence reads: CASSILTGALDYGYTF. CDR3 bases: TGTGCCAGTAGTATCCTGACAGGAGCCCTGGATTATGGCTACACCTTC. Variable domain in full (rest from reference TRBV19 and TRBJ1-2): DGGITQSPKYLFRKEGQNVTLSCEQNLNHDAMYWYRQDPGQGLRLIYYSQIVNDFQKGDIAEGYSVSREKKESFPLTVTSAQKNPTAFYLCASSILTGALDYGYTFGSGTRLTVV.

This chain links TRBV5-1 with TRBJ2-1; 8 bases align to TRBD2. V lost 6 bases, J lost 2 bases, and 7 bases stayed unmatched. The CDR3 contains 15 residues. Looked up from germline, CDR1 is SGHRS and CDR2 is YFSETQ. The CDR3 is CASTLGGRPYNEQFF. CDR3 nucleotides: TGCGCCAGCACTCTGGGCGGGAGGCCCTACAATGAGCAGTTCTTC.

The chain couples TRBV24-1 to TRBJ2-3; weak D call: TRBD2 (5 bases). This CDR3 is built from 13 residues. Between the trimmed V and J ends, which lost 5 bases and 0 bases, there was a span of 5 bases. CDR1 KGHDR and CDR2 SFDVKD come from the germline V gene. CDR3 sequence reads: CATSGGSTDTQYF. The CDR3 DNA reads as TGTGCCACCAGTGGCGGGAGCACAGATACGCAGTATTTT.